The 5 T cell receptor beta chains below all came from one sample that was sequenced in a study of blood T cells in healthy people across ages. Combining a sample-barcoded 5' primer with a J-beta primer mix, a second PCR ran for roughly 7 to 11 cycles. TCRdb ran MiXCR on the 5' RACE reads and lists one entry per CDR3 protein. The sample includes about 380,000 distinct CDR3 sequences, roughly half of them seen just once. Specimen: blood. Receptor source: a man aged 55 to 69 in good health.

Note on this clonotype: Possible read error: a much larger clone is one base away. The chain recombines TRBV10-3 with TRBJ2-1, with D uncertain. From germline, CDR1 is ENHRY and CDR2 SYGVKD. V was cut by 3 bases and J by 5 bases, with 2 bases left in between. The CDR3 runs 11 residues. In nucleotides, the CDR3 is TGTGCCATCAGTGAAGACAATGAGCAGTTCTTC. This codes for CAISEDNEQFF.

This clonotype was found many times. The chain couples TRBV20-1 to TRBJ2-7, with no clear D. V shed 3 bases and J shed 7 bases, with 10 bases lying between them. Germline V CDR1 and CDR2: DFQATT, SNEGSKA (reference sequence). The CDR3 has 11 residues. In nucleotides, the CDR3 is TGCAGTGCTAGGGATGGGGAAGAGCAGTACTTC. It yields the protein CSARDGEEQYF.

The rearrangement joins TRBV3-1 to TRBJ2-7; D ambiguous. Germline V lookup: CDR1 LGHDT, CDR2 YNNKEL (reference sequence). This CDR3 is 14 amino acids long. Trimming left V 4 bases short and J 0 bases short, with 10 bases between. CDR3 DNA: TGTGCCAGCAGCCCCACGCGGAACTCCTACGAGCAGTACTTC. This gives the protein CASSPTRNSYEQYF.

This clonotype was seen once. The rearrangement uses TRBV20-1 and TRBJ2-3; 13 positions agree with TRBD2. The ends lost 6 bases at V and 8 bases at J; junction bases unmatched: 17. CDR3 length: 17 residues. Germline CDR1 DFQATT, CDR2 SNEGSKA (reference sequence). CDR3 sequence: CSATRTSGGQTPSTQYF. The CDR3, as DNA: TGCAGTGCCACCCGGACTAGCGGGGGCCAAACCCCGAGTACGCAGTATTTT.

The rearrangement joins TRBV27 to TRBJ2-1; D is unclear. Trimming took off 5 bases at V and 4 bases at J, with 12 bases between the two ends. The CDR3 spans 14 residues. Per germline, CDR1 MNHEY and CDR2 SMNVEV (reference sequence). The CDR3 sequence: CASSPTSNYNEQFF. The CDR3 DNA reads TGTGCCAGCAGTCCTACATCGAATTACAATGAGCAGTTCTTC.